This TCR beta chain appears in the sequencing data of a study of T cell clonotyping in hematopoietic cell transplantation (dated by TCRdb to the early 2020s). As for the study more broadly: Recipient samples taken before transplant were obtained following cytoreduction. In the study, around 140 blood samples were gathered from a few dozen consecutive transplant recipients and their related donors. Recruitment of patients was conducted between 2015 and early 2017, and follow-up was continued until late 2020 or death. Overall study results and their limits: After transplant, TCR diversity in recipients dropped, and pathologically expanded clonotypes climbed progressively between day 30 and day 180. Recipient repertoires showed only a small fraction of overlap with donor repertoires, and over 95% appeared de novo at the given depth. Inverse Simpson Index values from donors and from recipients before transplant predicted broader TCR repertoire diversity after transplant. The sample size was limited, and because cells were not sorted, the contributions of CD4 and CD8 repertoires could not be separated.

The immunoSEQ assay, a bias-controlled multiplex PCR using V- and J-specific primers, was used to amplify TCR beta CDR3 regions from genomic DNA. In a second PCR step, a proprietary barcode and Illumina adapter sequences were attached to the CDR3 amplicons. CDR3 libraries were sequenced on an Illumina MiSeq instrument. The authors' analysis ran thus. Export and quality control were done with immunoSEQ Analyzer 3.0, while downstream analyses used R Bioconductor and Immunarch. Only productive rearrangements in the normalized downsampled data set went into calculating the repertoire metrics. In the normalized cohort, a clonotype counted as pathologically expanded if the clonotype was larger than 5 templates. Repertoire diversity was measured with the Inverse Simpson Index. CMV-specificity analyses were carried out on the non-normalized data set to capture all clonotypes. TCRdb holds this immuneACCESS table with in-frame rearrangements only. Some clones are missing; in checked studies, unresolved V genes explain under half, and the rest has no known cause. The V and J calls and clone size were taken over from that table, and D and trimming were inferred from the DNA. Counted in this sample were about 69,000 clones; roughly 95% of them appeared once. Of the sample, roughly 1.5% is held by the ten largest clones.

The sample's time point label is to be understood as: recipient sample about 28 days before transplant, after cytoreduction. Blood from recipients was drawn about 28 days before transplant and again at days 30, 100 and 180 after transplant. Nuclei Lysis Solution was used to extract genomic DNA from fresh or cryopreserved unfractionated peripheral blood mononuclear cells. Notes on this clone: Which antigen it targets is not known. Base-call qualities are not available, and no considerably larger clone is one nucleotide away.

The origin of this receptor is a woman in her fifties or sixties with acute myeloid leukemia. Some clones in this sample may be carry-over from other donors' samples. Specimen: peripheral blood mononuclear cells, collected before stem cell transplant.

The CDR3 in this case is CASKQRRSGNTIYF. The bases are TGTGCCAGCAAACAGCGCCGCTCTGGAAACACCATATATTTT. The rearrangement joined TRBV12-1 to TRBJ1-3. TRBV12-1 is a recognized pseudogene. There are 14 amino acids in the CDR3, from cysteine to phenylalanine inclusive. CDR3 DNA only is kept here, 42 bases in frame from base 1.